The following is a T cell receptor beta chain sequence with its context. In the study's own analysis: It was from reference gene primer amplification that nucleated cell counts were estimated. The data were produced by immunoSEQ multiplex PCR, yet TCRdb's version contains in-frame clones alone and is incomplete. Clone size and V and J calls were adopted from that table, with D and trimming inferred from the DNA. The repertoire includes 360,000 or so clones, about 90% of them detected once, and 0.95% to 1.1% sits in the top ten. Germline V gene data show CDR1 as ENHRY and CDR2 as SYGVKD. This CDR3 has 20 residues. The junction had 20 bases not matched to a gene; V was cut back by 3 bases and J by 1 base. The data stem from a study of blood T cell repertoires in COVID-19. Turning to the study itself: Sites in the United States, Italy and Spain provided acute and convalescent COVID-19 samples. The cDNA or gDNA used as material had been derived from T cells, B-cell-depleted T cells, or PBMCs.

The V gene is TRBV10-3, the J gene TRBJ2-5; 7 nucleotides match TRBD2. The source material was PBMCs or T cells enriched from blood (not recorded which). The clonotype comes from a woman younger than 45 who had been exposed to COVID-19. In DNA form, the CDR3 reads TGTGCCATCAGTGAATGGGGGGGGACTCGGTTACCAAACGCCCAAGAGACCCAGTACTTC. Translating it yields CAISEWGGTRLPNAQETQYF.